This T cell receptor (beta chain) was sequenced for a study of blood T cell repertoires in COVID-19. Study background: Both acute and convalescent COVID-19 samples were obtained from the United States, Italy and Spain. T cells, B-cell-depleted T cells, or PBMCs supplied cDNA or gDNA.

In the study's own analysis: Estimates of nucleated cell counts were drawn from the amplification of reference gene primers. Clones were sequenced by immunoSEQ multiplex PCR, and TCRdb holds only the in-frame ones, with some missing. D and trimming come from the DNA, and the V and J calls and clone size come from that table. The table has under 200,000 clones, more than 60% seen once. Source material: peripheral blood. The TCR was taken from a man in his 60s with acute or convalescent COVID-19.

CDR3 region: CASSYRDISSGNTIYF. In DNA form, the CDR3 reads TGCGCCAGCAGCTACCGGGACATAAGCTCTGGAAACACCATATATTTT. The chain has TRBV5-1 and TRBJ1-3; D possibly corresponds to TRBD1 (6 bases). Deletions cut 3 bases from V and 0 bases from J, with 13 bases between. The CDR3 contains 16 residues. Germline loops: CDR1 SGHRS, CDR2 YFSETQ.